This TCR beta chain derives from a study of blood T cell repertoires in COVID-19 (dated by TCRdb to 2020 to 2022). For context, the study as a whole: Samples covering the acute and convalescent phases of COVID-19 were provided by collaborators in the United States, Italy and Spain. The material from the prospective study consisted of cDNA or gDNA derived from T cells, B-cell-depleted T cells, or PBMCs. Subjects who had been exposed to COVID-19, were actively infected with it, or had recovered from it provided the deeply sampled blood TCRbeta repertoires that made up the dataset. The repertoires were made available in a free public database intended to serve as a resource for research on the immune response to SARS-CoV-2. The samples were drawn from the first 160 participants of the ongoing ImmuneRACE study and from 1,254 subjects provided by 6 global collaborators. The sample metadata nearly always contained a de-identified subject ID, COVID-19 status, age in years and sex. Where HLA class I and class II types were available, the types were taken from metadata supplied by the sample provider, not from assay-based typing. Study-level results and caveats: Clinical and demographic metadata were provided uncurated, with the amount varying by source and participant.

Germline trimming amounts to 6 bases on V and 1 base on J, with 2 as the count of junction bases outside the gene matches. CDR1 and CDR2 (MNHEY, SVGAGI) derive from the germline V gene. The CDR3 sequence holds 15 residues, the cysteine and phenylalanine included. Here the CDR3 DNA is all that survives: 45 bases in frame from base 1. About this clone itself: Its antigen is still unknown. Base qualities are not recorded, but no much larger clone differs from it by a single base.

Each collaborating institution followed its own protocols to collect whole blood in K2EDTA tubes. Collaborator samples were shipped for TCRbeta analysis as frozen whole blood, isolated PBMCs, or DNA extracted from either sample type. The immunoSEQ Assay, a bias-controlled multiplex PCR, was used to amplify TCRbeta CDR3 regions from genomic DNA. The original pipeline was this. The number of nucleated cells in each sample was estimated by amplification of reference gene primers within the assay. Sequence reads were collapsed and filtered to measure the absolute abundance of every unique TCRbeta CDR3 rearrangement. Productive Simpson clonality was computed per sample as the square root of Simpson's diversity index over productive rearrangements. TCRdb obtained this table from immuneACCESS and retained in-frame rearrangements with V and J assigned. These tables miss some clones; where compared with another copy, unresolved V genes account for less than half of the shortfall, and the remainder is unexplained. D and trimming come from the DNA, and the V and J calls and clone size come from that table. The sample has 150,000 to 200,000 clones on record, 75% to 85% of them singletons. 6.9% of the sample belongs to the ten largest clones.

This clonotype was obtained from a man between 60 and 75 years old with acute or convalescent COVID-19. The sample comprised peripheral blood. Here the chain combines TRBV6-5 and TRBJ2-3; 12 middle bases align to TRBD2. The CDR3 reads as follows: CASRPSGGGTDTQYF. The DNA is as follows: TGTGCCAGCAGACCTAGCGGGGGGGGCACAGATACGCAGTATTTT.